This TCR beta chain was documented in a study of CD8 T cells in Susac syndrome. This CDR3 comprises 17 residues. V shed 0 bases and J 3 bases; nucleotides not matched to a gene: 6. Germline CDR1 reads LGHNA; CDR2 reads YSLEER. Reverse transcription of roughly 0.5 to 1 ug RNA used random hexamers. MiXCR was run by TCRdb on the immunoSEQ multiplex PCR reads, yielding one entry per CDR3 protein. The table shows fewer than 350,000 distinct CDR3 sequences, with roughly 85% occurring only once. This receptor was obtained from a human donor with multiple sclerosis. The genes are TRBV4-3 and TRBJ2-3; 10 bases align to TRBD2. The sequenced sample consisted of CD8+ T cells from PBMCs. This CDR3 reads CASSQDPASGSTDTQYF. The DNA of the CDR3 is TGCGCCAGCAGCCAAGACCCGGCTAGCGGGAGTACAGATACGCAGTATTTT.